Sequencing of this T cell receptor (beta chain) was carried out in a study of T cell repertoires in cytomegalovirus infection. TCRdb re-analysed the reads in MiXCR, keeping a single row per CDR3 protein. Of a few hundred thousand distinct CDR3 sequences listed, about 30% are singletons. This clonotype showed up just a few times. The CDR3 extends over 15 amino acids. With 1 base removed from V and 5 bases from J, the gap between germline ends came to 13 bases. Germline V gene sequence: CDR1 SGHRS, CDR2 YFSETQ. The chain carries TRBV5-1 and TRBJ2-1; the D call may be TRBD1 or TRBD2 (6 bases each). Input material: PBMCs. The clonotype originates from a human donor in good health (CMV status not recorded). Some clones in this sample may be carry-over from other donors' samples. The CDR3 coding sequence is TGCGCCAGCAGCTTGACGGGGGCCCCTAACAATGAGCAGTTCTTC. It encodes CASSLTGAPNNEQFF.